This T cell receptor (beta chain) was documented in a study of blood T cell repertoires in COVID-19. Study details: PBMCs, B-cell-depleted T cells, or T cells were the source of the cDNA or gDNA that made up the material.

Turning to this clone: This CDR3 is also generated by other DNA sequences in the sample.

The V segment lost 6 bases and the J segment 5 bases; nucleotides outside the gene matches: 5. Looked up from germline, CDR1 is KGHSH and CDR2 is LQKENI. The CDR3 length is 13 residues. The study recruited people aged about 18 to 95 years across around 23 US areas. Cohort assignment relied on participant-reported clinical history. Measured with immunoSEQ multiplex PCR; TCRdb has only the in-frame clones, and not every one. Counted here are about 330,000 clones, 87% occurring once; the ten biggest clones make up approximately 5%. What was sequenced was PBMCs or T cells enriched from blood (not recorded which). The clonotype was recovered from a woman aged 25 to 39 who had recovered from COVID-19. The rearrangement uses TRBV18 and TRBJ1-2; 8 positions match TRBD1. The DNA of the CDR3 is TGTGCCAGCTCGCCCGACAGGGGTTATGGCTACACCTTC. It is translated as CASSPDRGYGYTF.